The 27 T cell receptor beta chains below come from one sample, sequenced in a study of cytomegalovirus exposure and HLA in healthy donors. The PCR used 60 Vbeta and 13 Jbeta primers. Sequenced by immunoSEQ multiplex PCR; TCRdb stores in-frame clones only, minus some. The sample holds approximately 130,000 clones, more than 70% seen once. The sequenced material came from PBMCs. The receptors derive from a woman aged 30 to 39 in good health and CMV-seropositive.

The CDR3 nucleotides read TGTGCCAGCAGCTCGGGGGACGGCTCCAACGAAGGAGCTTTCTTT. As protein: CASSSGDGSNEGAFF. The rearrangement uses TRBV7-9 and TRBJ1-1, with D tentatively TRBD1 (5 bases). With 4 bases removed from V and 10 bases from J, the gap between germline ends came to 22 bases. This CDR3 has 15 residues. The germline CDR1 and CDR2 sequences are SEHNR and FQNEAQ (reference sequence).

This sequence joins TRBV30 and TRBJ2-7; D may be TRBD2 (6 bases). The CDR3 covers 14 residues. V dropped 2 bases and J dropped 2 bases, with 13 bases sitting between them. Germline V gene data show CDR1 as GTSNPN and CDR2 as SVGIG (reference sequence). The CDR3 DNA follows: TGTGCCTGGAGTCCCCCGGGACTTACCTACGAGCAGTACTTC. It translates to CAWSPPGLTYEQYF.

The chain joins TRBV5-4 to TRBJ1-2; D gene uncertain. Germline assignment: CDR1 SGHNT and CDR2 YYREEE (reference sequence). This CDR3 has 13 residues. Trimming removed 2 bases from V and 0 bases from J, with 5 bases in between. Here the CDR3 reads CASSFEANYGYTF. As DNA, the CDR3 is TGTGCCAGCAGCTTTGAGGCTAACTATGGCTACACCTTC. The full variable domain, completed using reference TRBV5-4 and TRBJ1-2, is ETGVTQSPTHLIKTRGQQVTLRCSSQSGHNTVSWYQQALGQGPQFIFQYYREEENGRGNFPPRFSGLQFPNYSSELNVNALELDDSALYLCASSFEANYGYTFGSGTRLTVV.

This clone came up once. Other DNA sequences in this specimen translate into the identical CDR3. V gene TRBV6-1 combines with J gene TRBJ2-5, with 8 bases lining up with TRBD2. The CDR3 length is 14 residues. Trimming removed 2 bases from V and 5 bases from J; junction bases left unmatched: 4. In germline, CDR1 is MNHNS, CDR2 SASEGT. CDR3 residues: CASSENRGGETQYF. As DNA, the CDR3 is TGTGCCAGCAGTGAAAATCGCGGGGGGGAGACCCAGTACTTC.

The CDR3 coding sequence is TGTGCCAGCAGTTTACCCGCTATGGGGCGGATCCCTGAAGCTTTCTTT. This encodes CASSLPAMGRIPEAFF. The chain has TRBV28 and TRBJ1-1; perhaps TRBD1 as D (5 bases). CDR3 length: 16 amino acids. Deletions cut 2 bases from V and 6 bases from J, with 19 bases between. In germline, CDR1 is MDHEN, CDR2 SYDVKM.

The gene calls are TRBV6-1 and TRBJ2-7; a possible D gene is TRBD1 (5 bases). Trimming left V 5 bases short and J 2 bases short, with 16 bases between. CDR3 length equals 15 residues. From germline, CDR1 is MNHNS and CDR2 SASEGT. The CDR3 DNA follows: TGTGCCAGCAGTACTCCCACACAGGCCCCCTACGAGCAGTACTTC. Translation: CASSTPTQAPYEQYF.

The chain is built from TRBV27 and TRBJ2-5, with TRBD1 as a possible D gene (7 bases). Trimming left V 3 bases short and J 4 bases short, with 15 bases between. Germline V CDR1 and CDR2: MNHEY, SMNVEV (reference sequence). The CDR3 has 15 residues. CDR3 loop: CASSFSGAGGETQYF. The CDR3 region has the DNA TGTGCCAGCAGTTTTTCGGGGGCAGGGGGAGAGACCCAGTACTTC.

CDR3 sequence: CASSLLANTIYF. As DNA, the CDR3 is TGTGCCAGCAGCTTGTTGGCAAACACCATATATTTT. The chain couples TRBV5-6 to TRBJ1-3, with D uncertain. This CDR3 spans 12 amino acids. The V end lost 1 base, the J end lost 6 bases, and 5 bases lay between the germline ends. Germline assignment: CDR1 SGHDT and CDR2 YYEEEE.

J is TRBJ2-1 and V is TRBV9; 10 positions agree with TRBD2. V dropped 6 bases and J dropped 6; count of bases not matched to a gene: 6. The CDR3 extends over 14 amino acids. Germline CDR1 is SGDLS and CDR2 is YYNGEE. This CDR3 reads CASTRTSGSNEQFF. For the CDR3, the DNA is TGTGCCAGCACCCGGACTAGCGGAAGCAATGAGCAGTTCTTC.

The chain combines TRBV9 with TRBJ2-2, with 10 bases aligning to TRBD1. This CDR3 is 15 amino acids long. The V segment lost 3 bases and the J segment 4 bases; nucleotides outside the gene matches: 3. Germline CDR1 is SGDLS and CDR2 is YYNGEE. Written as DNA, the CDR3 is TGTGCCAGCAGCGGGACAGGGGGGGGCACCGGGGAGCTGTTTTTT. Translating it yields CASSGTGGGTGELFF.

CDR3: CASTGLANEQYF. The CDR3 nucleotides are TGTGCCAGCACAGGACTAGCGAACGAGCAGTACTTC. V and J are TRBV6-5 and TRBJ2-7; 9 bases fit TRBD2. The germline V gene has CDR1 MNHEY and CDR2 SVGAGI. The V and J ends lost 7 bases and 5 bases, in that order; junction bases with no gene match: 3. The CDR3 loop spans 12 amino acids.

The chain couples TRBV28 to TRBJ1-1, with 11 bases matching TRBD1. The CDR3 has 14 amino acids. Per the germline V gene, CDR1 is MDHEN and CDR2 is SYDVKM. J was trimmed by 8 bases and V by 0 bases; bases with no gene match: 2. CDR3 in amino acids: CASSLWGQGVEAFF. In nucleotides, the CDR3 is TGTGCCAGCAGTTTATGGGGACAGGGGGTGGAAGCTTTCTTT. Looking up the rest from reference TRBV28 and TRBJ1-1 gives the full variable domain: DVKVTQSSRYLVKRTGEKVFLECVQDMDHENMFWYRQDPGLGLRLIYFSYDVKMKEKGDIPEGYSVSREKKERFSLILESASTNQTSMYLCASSLWGQGVEAFFGQGTRLTVV.

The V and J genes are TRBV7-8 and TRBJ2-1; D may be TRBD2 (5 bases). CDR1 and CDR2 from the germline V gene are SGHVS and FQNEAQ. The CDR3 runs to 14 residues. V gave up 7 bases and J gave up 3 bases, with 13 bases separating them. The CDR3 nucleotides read TGTGCCAGCAACCCCGCCGGACTCTACAATGAGCAGTTCTTC. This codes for CASNPAGLYNEQFF.

CDR3 in amino acids: CASRKTGDTEAFF. In DNA form, the CDR3 reads TGTGCCAGCAGGAAAACAGGGGATACTGAAGCTTTCTTT. This chain connects TRBV7-9 to TRBJ1-1; TRBD1 agrees at 7 bases. Germline lookup yields CDR1 SEHNR and CDR2 FQNEAQ (reference sequence). V was clipped by 6 bases and J by 5 bases; unmatched bases: 6. The CDR3 has 13 residues.

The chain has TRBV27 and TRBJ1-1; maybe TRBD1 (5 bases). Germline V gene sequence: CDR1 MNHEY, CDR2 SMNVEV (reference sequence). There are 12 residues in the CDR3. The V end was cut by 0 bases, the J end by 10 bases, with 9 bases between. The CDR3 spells CASSLSGGTAFF. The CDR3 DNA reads TGTGCCAGCAGTTTATCAGGAGGGACAGCTTTCTTT.

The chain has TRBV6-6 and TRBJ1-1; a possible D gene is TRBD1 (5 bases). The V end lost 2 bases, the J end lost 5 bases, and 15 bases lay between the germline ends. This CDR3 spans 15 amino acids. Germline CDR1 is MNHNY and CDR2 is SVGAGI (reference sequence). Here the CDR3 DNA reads TGTGCCAGCAGTTACGCGAACCTCGGGGGGACTGAAGCTTTCTTT. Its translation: CASSYANLGGTEAFF.

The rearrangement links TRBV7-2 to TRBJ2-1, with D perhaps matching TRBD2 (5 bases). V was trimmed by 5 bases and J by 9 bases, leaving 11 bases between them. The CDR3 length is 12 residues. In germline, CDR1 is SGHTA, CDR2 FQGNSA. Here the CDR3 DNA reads TGTGCCAGCAGCCCGGCGGGCGGTGAGCAGTTCTTC. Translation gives CASSPAGGEQFF.

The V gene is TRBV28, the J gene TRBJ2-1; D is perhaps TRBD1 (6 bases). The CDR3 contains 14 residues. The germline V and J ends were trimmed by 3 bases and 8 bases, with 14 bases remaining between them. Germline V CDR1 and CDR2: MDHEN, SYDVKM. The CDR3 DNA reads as TGTGCCAGCAGTTTCAAACAGCCAGGGGATGAGCAGTTCTTC. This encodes CASSFKQPGDEQFF. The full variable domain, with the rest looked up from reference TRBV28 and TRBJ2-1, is DVKVTQSSRYLVKRTGEKVFLECVQDMDHENMFWYRQDPGLGLRLIYFSYDVKMKEKGDIPEGYSVSREKKERFSLILESASTNQTSMYLCASSFKQPGDEQFFGPGTRLTVL.

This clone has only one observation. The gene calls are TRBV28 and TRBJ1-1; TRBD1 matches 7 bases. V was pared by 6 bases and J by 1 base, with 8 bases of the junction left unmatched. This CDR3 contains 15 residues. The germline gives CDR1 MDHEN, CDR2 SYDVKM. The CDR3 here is CASSIQGTRNTEAFF. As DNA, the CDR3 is TGTGCCAGCAGCATACAGGGGACTAGGAACACTGAAGCTTTCTTT.

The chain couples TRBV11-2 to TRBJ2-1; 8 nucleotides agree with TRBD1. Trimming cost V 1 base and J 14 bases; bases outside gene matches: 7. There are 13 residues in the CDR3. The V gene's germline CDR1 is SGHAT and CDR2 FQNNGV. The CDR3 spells CASSLAGGAEKFF. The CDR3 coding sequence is TGTGCCAGCAGCTTAGCAGGGGGCGCAGAAAAGTTCTTC.

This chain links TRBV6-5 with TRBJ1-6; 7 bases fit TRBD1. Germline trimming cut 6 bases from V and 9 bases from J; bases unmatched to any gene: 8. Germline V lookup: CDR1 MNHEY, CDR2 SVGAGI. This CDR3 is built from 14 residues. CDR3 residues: CASRSGTESSPLHF. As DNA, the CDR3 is TGTGCCAGCAGGTCCGGGACAGAGTCTTCACCCCTCCACTTT.

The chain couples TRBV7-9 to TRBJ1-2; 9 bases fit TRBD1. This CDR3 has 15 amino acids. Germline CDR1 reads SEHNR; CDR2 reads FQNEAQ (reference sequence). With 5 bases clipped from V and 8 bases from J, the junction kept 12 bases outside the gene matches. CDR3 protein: CASSLPLGQGGGYTF. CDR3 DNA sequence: TGTGCCAGCAGCCTCCCCCTGGGACAGGGTGGCGGCTACACCTTC.

The CDR3 nucleotides are TGTGCCAGCAAGCTAGGGGGGAACACTGAAGCTTTCTTT. Its protein is CASKLGGNTEAFF. The genes are TRBV2 and TRBJ1-1, with D possibly matching TRBD1 (6 bases). This CDR3 has 13 amino acids. Germline-derived CDR1 and CDR2 are SNHLY and FYNNEI. Trimming removed 7 bases at V and 1 base at J, with 10 bases between.

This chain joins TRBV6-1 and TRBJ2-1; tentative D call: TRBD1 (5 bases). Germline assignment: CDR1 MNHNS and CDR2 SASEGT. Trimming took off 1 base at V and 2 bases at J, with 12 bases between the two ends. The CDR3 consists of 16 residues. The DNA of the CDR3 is TGTGCCAGCAGTGAAGTCCCCAACAGGCCCTACAATGAGCAGTTCTTC. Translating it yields CASSEVPNRPYNEQFF.

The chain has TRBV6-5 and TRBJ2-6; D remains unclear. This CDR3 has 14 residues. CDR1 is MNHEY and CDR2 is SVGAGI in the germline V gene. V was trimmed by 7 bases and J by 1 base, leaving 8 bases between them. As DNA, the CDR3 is TGTGCCAGCACTACGCTTTCTGGGGCCAACGTCCTGACTTTC. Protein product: CASTTLSGANVLTF.

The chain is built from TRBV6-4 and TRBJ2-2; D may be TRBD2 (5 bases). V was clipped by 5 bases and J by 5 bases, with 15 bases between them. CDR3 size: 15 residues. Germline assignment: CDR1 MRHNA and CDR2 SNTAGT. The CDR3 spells CASSTDPSGTGELFF. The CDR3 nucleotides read TGTGCCAGCAGTACCGACCCCTCGGGGACCGGGGAGCTGTTTTTT.

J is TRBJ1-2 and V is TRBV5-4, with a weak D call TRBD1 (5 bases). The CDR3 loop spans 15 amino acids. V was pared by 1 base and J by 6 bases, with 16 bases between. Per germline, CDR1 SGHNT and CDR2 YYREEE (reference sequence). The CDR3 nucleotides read TGTGCCAGCAGCTTGTGGGGGGGAGCAGCGGATGGCTACACCTTC. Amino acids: CASSLWGGAADGYTF.